This T cell receptor beta chain was captured in a study of blood T cell repertoires in COVID-19 (dated by TCRdb to 2020 to 2022). Some background on the complete study: The collaborator samples originated in the United States, Italy and Spain and spanned the acute and convalescent phases of COVID-19. The dataset comprised deeply sampled blood TCRbeta repertoires from subjects exposed to, actively infected with, or recovered from COVID-19. The sample metadata nearly always contained a de-identified subject ID, COVID-19 status, age in years and sex. Where HLA class I and class II types were available, the types were taken from metadata supplied by the sample provider, not from assay-based typing. The repertoires were released in a freely available public database meant as a resource for research on the immune response to SARS-CoV-2. The samples were drawn from the first 160 participants of the ongoing ImmuneRACE study and from more than 1,000 subjects provided by 6 global collaborators. The material from the prospective study consisted of cDNA or gDNA derived from T cells, B-cell-depleted T cells, or PBMCs.

Regarding this clone: Its cognate antigen has yet to be identified. No qualities accompany the bases; no much larger clone lies one base away.

On the study overall, not on this receptor specifically: How much clinical and demographic metadata was included differed by source and by participant, and the metadata was provided uncurated.

TCRbeta CDR3 regions were amplified from genomic DNA using the immunoSEQ Assay, a bias-controlled multiplex PCR. The study's own analysis went as follows. Within the assay, amplification of reference gene primers was used to estimate how many nucleated cells each sample contained. To quantify the absolute abundance of each unique TCRbeta CDR3 rearrangement, sequence reads were collapsed and filtered. For each sample, productive Simpson clonality was calculated by taking the square root of Simpson's diversity index across productive rearrangements. TCRdb retrieved this table from immuneACCESS and kept in-frame rearrangements only. Not all clones are present; in checked studies, unresolved V genes account for under half, and no reason is known for the remainder. D and trimming were read from the DNA, whereas the V and J calls and clone size are those reported in that table. In this sample the table shows 150,000 to 160,000 clones, roughly 80% of which occur a single time. Just over 0.55% of the sample belongs to the ten largest clones.

Collaborating institutions collected whole blood in K2EDTA tubes following their own protocols. Collaborator samples were shipped for TCRbeta analysis as frozen whole blood, isolated PBMCs, or DNA extracted from either sample type. This clonotype was sampled from a man in his sixties with acute or convalescent COVID-19. Sequencing was done on a sample of peripheral blood.

In nucleotide form, the sequence is TGTGCCAGCAGCGTAGGGACAGGGCGGAGGTTTGGGGCCAACGTCCTGACTTTC. This is translated as CASSVGTGRRFGANVLTF. The V and J segments used are TRBV9 and TRBJ2-6; 8 junctional bases match TRBD1. Reading from cysteine to phenylalanine, the CDR3 counts 18 amino acids. The DNA shown is the 54-base CDR3, in frame from base 1. From a lookup of the germline V gene, CDR1 and CDR2 are SGDLS and YYNGEE. Trimming removed 0 bases from V and 3 bases from J; the gene matches leave 8 bases unexplained.